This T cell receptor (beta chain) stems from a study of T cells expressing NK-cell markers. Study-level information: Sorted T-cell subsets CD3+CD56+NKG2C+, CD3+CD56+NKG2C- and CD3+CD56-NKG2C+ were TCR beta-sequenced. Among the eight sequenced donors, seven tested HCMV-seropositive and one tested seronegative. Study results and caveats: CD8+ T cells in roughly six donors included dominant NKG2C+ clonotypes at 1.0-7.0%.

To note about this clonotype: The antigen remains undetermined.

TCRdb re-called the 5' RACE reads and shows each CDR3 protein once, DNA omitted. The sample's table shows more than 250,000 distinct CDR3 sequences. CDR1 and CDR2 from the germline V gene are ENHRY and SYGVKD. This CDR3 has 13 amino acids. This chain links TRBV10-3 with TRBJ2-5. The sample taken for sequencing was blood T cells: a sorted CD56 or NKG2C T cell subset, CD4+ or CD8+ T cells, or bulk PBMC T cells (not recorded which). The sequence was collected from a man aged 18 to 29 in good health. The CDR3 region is CAISDSGVATQYF.